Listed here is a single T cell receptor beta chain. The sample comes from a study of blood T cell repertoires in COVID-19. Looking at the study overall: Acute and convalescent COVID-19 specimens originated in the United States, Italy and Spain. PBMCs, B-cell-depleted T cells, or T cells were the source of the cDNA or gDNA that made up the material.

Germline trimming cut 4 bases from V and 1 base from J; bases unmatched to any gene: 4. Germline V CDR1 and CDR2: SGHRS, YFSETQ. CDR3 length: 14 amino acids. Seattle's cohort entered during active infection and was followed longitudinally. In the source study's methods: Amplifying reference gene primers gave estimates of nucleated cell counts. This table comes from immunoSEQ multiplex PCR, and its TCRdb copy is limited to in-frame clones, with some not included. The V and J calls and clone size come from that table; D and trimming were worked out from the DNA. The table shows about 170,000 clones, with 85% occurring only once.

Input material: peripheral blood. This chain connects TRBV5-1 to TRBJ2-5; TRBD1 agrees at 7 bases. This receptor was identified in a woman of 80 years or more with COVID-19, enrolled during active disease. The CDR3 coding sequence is TGCGCCAGCAGCCCGGACAGGTTCCAAGAGACCCAGTACTTC. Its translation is CASSPDRFQETQYF.